At least ten counts were recorded for the clone carrying this T cell receptor (beta chain). Antigen: not known. This sample was included in a study of metastatic and nonmetastatic thyroid tumors. As originally analysed: Clinicopathological groups differed in CDR3, with these differences serving to build a distant-metastasis classifier for papillary thyroid cancer. TCRdb redid the clone calls on the PCR reads using MiXCR. The V and J calls reflect TCRdb's pipeline rather than the authors' work. Of 30,000 to 45,000 clones in the sample, about 26% were seen once. Trimming removed 1 base from V and 3 bases from J; junction bases left unmatched: 2. There are 16 residues in the CDR3. Germline CDR1 is LGHNA and CDR2 is YNFKEQ. Whole-study results and caveats: When malignant thyroid tumors were compared with benign nodules, TCR beta diversity was reportedly significantly higher in the malignant tumors. This held in both blood and tumor samples.

Thyroid surgery had not been preceded by any treatment in any patient. What was sequenced was blood. This TCR came from a male donor with papillary thyroid cancer or a benign thyroid nodule (not recorded which). Some clones in this sample may be carry-over from other donors' samples. This sequence joins TRBV4-2 and TRBJ2-3, with 12 bases that match TRBD2. The CDR3 reads CASSQGTSGRTDTQYF. The CDR3 nucleotides are TGTGCCAGCAGCCAAGGAACTAGCGGGAGGACAGATACGCAGTATTTT.